This TCR beta chain was captured in a study of Graves' ophthalmopathy and Graves' hyperthyroidism. Amplifying from RNA transcripts, the study obtained TCR beta CDR3 regions. RT-PCR was first run with HTBI primers, then multiplex PCR in a second round. TCRdb itself ran the multiplex PCR reads through MiXCR, one entry per CDR3 protein. Found here are around 1,000,000 distinct CDR3 sequences, approximately 35% of them singletons; the top ten hold 11%. Trimming removed 4 bases from V and 1 base from J; junction bases left unmatched: 10. Looked up from germline, CDR1 is SGHAT and CDR2 is FQNNGV. There are 17 residues in the CDR3.

Specimen: peripheral blood or thyroid tissue (not recorded which). The clonotype originates from an adult man with Graves' hyperthyroidism. The chain has TRBV11-2 and TRBJ1-1, with 9 bases that match TRBD1. In DNA, the CDR3 is TGTGCCAGCAGCTCGTACCTAACAGGGGGCTCGAACACTGAAGCTTTCTTT. The encoded protein is CASSSYLTGGSNTEAFF.